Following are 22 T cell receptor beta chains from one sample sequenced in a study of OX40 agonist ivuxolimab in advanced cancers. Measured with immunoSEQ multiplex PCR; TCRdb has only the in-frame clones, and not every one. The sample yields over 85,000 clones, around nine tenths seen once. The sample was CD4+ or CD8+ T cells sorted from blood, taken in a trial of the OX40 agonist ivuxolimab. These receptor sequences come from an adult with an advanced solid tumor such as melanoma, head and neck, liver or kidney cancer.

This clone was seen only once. The CDR3 loop reads CASSLERPPGKLFF. The CDR3, as DNA: TGTGCCAGCAGCTTAGAACGCCCGCCCGGGAAACTGTTTTTT. J is TRBJ1-4 and V is TRBV7-8; D ambiguous. V was clipped by 1 base and J by 11 bases, with 14 bases between them. The CDR3 extends over 14 amino acids. Germline CDR1 and CDR2: SGHVS and FQNEAQ.

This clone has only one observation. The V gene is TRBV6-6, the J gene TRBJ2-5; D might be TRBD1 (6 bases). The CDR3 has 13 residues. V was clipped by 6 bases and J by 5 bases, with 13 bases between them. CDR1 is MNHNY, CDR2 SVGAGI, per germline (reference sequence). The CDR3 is CASSLGQMETQYF. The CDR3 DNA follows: TGTGCCAGCAGCCTCGGACAGATGGAGACCCAGTACTTC.

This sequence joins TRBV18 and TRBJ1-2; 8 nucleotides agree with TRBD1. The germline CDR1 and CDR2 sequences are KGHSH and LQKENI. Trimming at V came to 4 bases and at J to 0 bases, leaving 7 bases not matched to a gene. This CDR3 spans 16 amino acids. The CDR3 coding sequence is TGTGCCAGCTCACTTAACCGACAGGGGACTAACTATGGCTACACCTTC. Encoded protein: CASSLNRQGTNYGYTF.

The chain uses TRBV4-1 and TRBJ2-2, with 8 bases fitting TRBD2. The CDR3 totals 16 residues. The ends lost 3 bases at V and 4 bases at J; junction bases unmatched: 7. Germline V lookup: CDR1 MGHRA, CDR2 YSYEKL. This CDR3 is CASSQGAGGITGELFF. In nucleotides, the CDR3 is TGCGCCAGCAGCCAGGGTGCGGGAGGTATCACCGGGGAGCTGTTTTTT.

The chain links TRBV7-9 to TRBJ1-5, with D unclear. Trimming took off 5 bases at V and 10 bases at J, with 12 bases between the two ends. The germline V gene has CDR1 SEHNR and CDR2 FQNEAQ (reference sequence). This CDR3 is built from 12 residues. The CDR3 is CASSRVDGPQHF. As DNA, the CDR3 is TGTGCCAGCAGCCGGGTAGATGGACCCCAGCATTTT.

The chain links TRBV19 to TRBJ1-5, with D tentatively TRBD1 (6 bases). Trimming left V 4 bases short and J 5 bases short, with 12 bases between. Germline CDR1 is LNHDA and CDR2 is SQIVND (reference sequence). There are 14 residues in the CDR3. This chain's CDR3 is CASSTWTAHQPQHF. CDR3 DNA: TGTGCCAGTAGTACCTGGACAGCGCATCAGCCCCAGCATTTT.

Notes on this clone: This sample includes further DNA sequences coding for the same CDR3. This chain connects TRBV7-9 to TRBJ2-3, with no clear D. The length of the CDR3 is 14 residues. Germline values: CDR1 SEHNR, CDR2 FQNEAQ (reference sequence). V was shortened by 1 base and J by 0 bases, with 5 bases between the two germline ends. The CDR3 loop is CASSLGTSTDTQYF. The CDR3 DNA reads TGTGCCAGCAGCTTAGGAACTAGCACAGATACGCAGTATTTT.

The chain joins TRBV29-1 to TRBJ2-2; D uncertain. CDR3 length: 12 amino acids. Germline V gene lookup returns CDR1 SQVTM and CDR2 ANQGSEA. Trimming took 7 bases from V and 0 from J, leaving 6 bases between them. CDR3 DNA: TGCAGCGGCGGCTCGAACACCGGGGAGCTGTTTTTT. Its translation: CSGGSNTGELFF.

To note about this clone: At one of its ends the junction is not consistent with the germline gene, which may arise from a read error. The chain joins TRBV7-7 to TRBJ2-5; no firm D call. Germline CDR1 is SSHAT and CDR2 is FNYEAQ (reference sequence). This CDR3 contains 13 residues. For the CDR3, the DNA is TGTGCTAGCAGCTTAAACAGAGAGGAGACCCAGTACTTC. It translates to CASSLNREETQYF. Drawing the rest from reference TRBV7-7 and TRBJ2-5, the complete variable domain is GAGVSQSPRYKVTKRGQDVTLRCDPISSHATLYWYQQALGQGPEFLTYFNYEAQPDKSGLPSDRFSAERPEGSISTLTIQRTEQRDSAMYRCASSLNREETQYFGPGTRLLVL.

The chain's CDR3 is CASSQSSDTQYF. CDR3 DNA: TGTGCCAGCAGCCAAAGCAGCGATACGCAGTATTTT. The chain is built from TRBV7-9 and TRBJ2-3; D uncertain. Deletions cut 5 bases from V and 6 bases from J, with 9 bases between. Germline CDR1 is SEHNR and CDR2 is FQNEAQ (reference sequence). The CDR3 contains 12 residues. Full variable domain (outside the CDR3, taken from reference TRBV7-9 and TRBJ2-3): DTGVSQNPRHKITKRGQNVTFRCDPISEHNRLYWYRQTLGQGPEFLTYFQNEAQLEKSRLLSDRFSAERPKGSFSTLEIQRTEQGDSAMYLCASSQSSDTQYFGPGTRLTVL.

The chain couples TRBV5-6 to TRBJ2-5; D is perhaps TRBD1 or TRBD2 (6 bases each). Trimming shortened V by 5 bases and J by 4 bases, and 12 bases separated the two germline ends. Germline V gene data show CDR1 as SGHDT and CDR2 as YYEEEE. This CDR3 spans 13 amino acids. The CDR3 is CASSFGGGETQYF. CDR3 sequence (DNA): TGTGCCAGCAGTTTCGGAGGGGGAGAGACCCAGTACTTC.

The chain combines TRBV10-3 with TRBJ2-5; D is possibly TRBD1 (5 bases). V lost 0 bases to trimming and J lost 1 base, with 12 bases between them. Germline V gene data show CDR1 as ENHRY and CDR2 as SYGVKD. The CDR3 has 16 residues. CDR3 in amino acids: CAISESRGAGQETQYF. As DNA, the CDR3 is TGTGCCATCAGTGAGTCAAGGGGCGCTGGCCAAGAGACCCAGTACTTC.

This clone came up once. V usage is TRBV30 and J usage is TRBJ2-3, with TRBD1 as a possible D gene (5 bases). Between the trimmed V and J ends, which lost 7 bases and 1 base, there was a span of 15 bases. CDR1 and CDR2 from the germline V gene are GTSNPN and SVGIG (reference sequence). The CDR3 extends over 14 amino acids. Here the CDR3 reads CASFDSVGTDTQYF. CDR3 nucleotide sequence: TGTGCCTCATTCGACAGCGTGGGCACAGATACGCAGTATTTT. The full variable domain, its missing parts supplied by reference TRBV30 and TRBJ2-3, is SQTIHQWPATLVQPVGSPLSLECTVEGTSNPNLYWYRQAAGRGLQLLFYSVGIGQISSEVPQNLSASRPQDRQFILSSKKLLLSDSGFYLCASFDSVGTDTQYFGPGTRLTVL.

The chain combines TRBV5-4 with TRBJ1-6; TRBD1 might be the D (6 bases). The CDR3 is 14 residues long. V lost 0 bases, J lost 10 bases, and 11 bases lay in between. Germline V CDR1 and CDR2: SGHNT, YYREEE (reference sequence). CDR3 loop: CASSLEQGESPLHF. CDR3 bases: TGTGCCAGCAGCTTGGAACAGGGAGAATCACCCCTCCACTTT.

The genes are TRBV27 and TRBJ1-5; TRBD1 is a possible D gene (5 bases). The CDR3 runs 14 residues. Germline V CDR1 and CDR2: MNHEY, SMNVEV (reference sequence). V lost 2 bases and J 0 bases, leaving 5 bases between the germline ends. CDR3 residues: CASSLRGSNQPQHF. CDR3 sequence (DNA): TGTGCCAGCAGTTTAAGGGGTAGCAATCAGCCCCAGCATTTT.

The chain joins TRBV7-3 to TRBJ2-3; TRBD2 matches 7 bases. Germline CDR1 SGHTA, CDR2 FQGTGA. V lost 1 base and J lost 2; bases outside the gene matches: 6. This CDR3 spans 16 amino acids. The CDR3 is CASSLSPSGNTDTQYF. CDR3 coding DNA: TGTGCCAGCAGCTTAAGTCCCAGCGGGAACACAGATACGCAGTATTTT.

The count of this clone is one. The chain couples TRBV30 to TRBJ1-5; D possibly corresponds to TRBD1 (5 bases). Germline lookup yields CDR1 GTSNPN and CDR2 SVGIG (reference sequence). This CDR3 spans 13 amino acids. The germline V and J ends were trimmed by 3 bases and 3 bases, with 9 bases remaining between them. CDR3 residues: CAWRGGYNQPQHF. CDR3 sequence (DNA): TGTGCCTGGAGGGGGGGATACAATCAGCCCCAGCATTTT.

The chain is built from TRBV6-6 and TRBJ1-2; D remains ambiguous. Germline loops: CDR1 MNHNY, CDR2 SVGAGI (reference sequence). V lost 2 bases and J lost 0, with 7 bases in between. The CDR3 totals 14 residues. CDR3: CASSYDTSNYGYTF. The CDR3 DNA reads TGTGCCAGCAGTTACGATACATCTAACTATGGCTACACCTTC.

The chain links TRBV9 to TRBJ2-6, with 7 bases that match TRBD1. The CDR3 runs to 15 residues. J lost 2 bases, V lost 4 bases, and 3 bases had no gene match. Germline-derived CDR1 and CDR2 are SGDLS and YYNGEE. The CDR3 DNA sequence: TGTGCCAGCAGCCCTACAGGGGCTGGGGCCAACGTCCTGACTTTC. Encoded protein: CASSPTGAGANVLTF.

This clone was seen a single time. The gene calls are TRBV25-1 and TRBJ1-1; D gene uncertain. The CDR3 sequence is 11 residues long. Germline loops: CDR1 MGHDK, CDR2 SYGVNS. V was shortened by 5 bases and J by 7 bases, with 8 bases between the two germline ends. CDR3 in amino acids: CASSRGFEAFF. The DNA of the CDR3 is TGTGCCAGCAGTCGAGGCTTTGAAGCTTTCTTT.

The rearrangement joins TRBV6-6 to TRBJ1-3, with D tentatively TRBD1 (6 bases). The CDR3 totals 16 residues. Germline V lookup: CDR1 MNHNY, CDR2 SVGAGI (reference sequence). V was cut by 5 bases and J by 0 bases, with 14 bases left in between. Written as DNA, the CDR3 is TGTGCCAGCAGTGCCTCCCGGGGGCACTCTGGAAACACCATATATTTT. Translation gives CASSASRGHSGNTIYF.

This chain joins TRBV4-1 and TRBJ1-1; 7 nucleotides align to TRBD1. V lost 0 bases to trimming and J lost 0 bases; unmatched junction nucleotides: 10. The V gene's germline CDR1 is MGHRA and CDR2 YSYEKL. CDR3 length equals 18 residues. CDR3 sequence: CASSQDGGTAFMNTEAFF. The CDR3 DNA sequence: TGCGCCAGCAGCCAAGATGGGGGGACAGCCTTCATGAACACTGAAGCTTTCTTT.